This T cell receptor (beta chain) was retrieved from a study of blood T cell repertoires in COVID-19. Study at large: Some COVID-19 samples were acute and others convalescent; all came from the United States, Italy and Spain.

Trimming left V 5 bases short and J 3 bases short, with 12 bases between. Germline V gene data show CDR1 as SGHNT and CDR2 as YENEEA. This CDR3 spans 14 amino acids. Under the authors' procedure: It was from reference gene primer amplification that nucleated cell counts were estimated. Assay: immunoSEQ multiplex PCR; the TCRdb copy retains only in-frame clones and omits some. The V and J calls and clone size were taken over from that table, and D and trimming were inferred from the DNA. The top ten hold less than 2% of the sample, which has some 120,000 clones, around nine tenths seen once. The sequenced sample was peripheral blood. The sequence derives from a human donor with active COVID-19. The donor label of this sample is uncertain. This rearrangement joins TRBV11-3 to TRBJ2-3; perhaps TRBD2 as D (5 bases). The CDR3 sequence: CASSLRRGTDTQYF. The CDR3 coding sequence is TGTGCCAGCAGCCTAAGACGGGGAACAGATACGCAGTATTTT.